The rows below give T cell receptor beta chains drawn from one sample of a study of T cell responses to AZD1222 COVID-19 vaccine. TCRdb keeps only in-frame clones here, not all; method: immunoSEQ multiplex PCR. Of roughly 180,000 clones listed, about nine tenths are singletons. The sample in question was peripheral blood, obtained 28 days after the second AZD1222 dose. All receptors come from an adult who received the AZD1222 COVID-19 vaccine. Each CDR3 is given with its conserved first and last residue. D genes are given only for firm matches. The size entry is marked missing in some rows and otherwise reads once, few, many or a size class.

d_call	clone_size	v_call	j_call	cdr3_nt	cdr3_aa
TRBD1	-	TRBV29-1	TRBJ2-7	TGCAGCGTTGAACCGGGACAGGGTGACGAGCAGTACTTC	CSVEPGQGDEQYF
TRBD1	-	TRBV5-1	TRBJ2-1	TGCGCCAGCGATAAGGGACAGGGGGCTAAGAAGGTCACCGAAGGGCAGTTCTTC	CASDKGQGAKKVTEGQFF
TRBD2	once	TRBV7-8	TRBJ2-2	TGTGCCAGCAGCCAGATACTAGCGGGGGGGTATAACACCGGGGAGCTGTTTTTT	CASSQILAGGYNTGELFF
TRBD2	-	TRBV6-4	TRBJ2-2	TGTGCCAGCAGTCCCGAAGCGGGAGAGACCGGGGAGCTGTTTTTT	CASSPEAGETGELFF
TRBD1	-	TRBV7-9	TRBJ2-1	TGTGCCAGCAGCCGCGGACAGGGAGTCTATAATGAGCAGTTCTTC	CASSRGQGVYNEQFF
-	-	TRBV29-1	TRBJ2-3	TGCAGCGTTGATGACAGAGGCACGACAGATACGCAGTATTTT	CSVDDRGTTDTQYF
-	-	TRBV7-8	TRBJ2-7	TGTGCCAGCAACCAGGGACGGGCCGGGTACGAGCAGTACTTC	CASNQGRAGYEQYF
-	-	TRBV7-2	TRBJ1-1	TGTGCCAGCAGCGAACGCAGAACCCTGAACACTGAAGCTTTCTTT	CASSERRTLNTEAFF
-	-	TRBV9	TRBJ2-2	TGTGCCAGCAGCGGGACGACGGGGGTATCGGGGGAGCTGTTTTTT	CASSGTTGVSGELFF
-	-	TRBV19	TRBJ2-5	TGTGCCAGTAGTATAGGGCAGCAAGAGACCCAGTACTTC	CASSIGQQETQYF
-	-	TRBV25-1	TRBJ2-7	TGTGCCAGCCGAGGGGGGCGACTCTACGAGCAGTACTTC	CASRGGRLYEQYF
TRBD2	few	TRBV7-2	TRBJ2-5	TGTGCCAGCAGGCTGGGACTAGGTGTTCAAGAGACCCAGTACTTC	CASRLGLGVQETQYF
-	-	TRBV5-4	TRBJ1-4	TGTGCCAGCAGCTCTGATAGGTCGGGTAATGAAAAACTGTTTTTT	CASSSDRSGNEKLFF
-	-	TRBV19	TRBJ1-1	TGTGCTTCCAACCGTCCGGGGAACACTGAAGCTTTCTTT	CASNRPGNTEAFF
-	-	TRBV4-1	TRBJ1-4	TGCGCCAGCAGCCAAGGGGCGGGGGTTGCAACTAATGAAAAACTGTTTTTT	CASSQGAGVATNEKLFF
TRBD2	-	TRBV5-1	TRBJ2-1	TGCGCCAGCAGCTTGACGGCTAGCGGGGGTTCGGGCAATGAGCAGTTCTTC	CASSLTASGGSGNEQFF
-	-	TRBV5-1	TRBJ2-2	TGCGCCAGCAGCTTGGGGAGCTCCACCGGGGAGCTGTTTTTT	CASSLGSSTGELFF
TRBD2	few	TRBV6-1	TRBJ2-1	TGTGCCAGCAGTGAACTAGCGGGCTCCTACAATGAGCAGTTCTTC	CASSELAGSYNEQFF
TRBD1	-	TRBV29-1	TRBJ2-7	TGCAGCGTTGGGGGGGACAGGGCCTCCTACGAGCAGTACTTC	CSVGGDRASYEQYF
TRBD1	-	TRBV5-4	TRBJ2-1	TGTGCCAGCAGCTTGGGGGGACAGCGCAGCTCCTACAATGAGCAGTTCTTC	CASSLGGQRSSYNEQFF
-	-	TRBV7-2	TRBJ2-7	TGTGCCAGCAGCTTAGGGTTGGGCCCGCCCAGTTACGAGCAGTACTTC	CASSLGLGPPSYEQYF
TRBD1	-	TRBV19	TRBJ1-4	TGTGCCAGTAGTAAAAGGACAGGTGAAAAACTGTTTTTT	CASSKRTGEKLFF
-	-	TRBV2	TRBJ1-4	TGTGCCAGCAGTGAAGGCGAGGGGGAAAAACTGTTTTTT	CASSEGEGEKLFF
-	-	TRBV19	TRBJ2-2	TGTGCCAGTAGCCGTCGGGCGGGCACCGGGGAGCTGTTTTTT	CASSRRAGTGELFF
-	-	TRBV6-8	TRBJ2-5	TGTGCCAGCCCCCTTCCCGGGACTGCACAAGAGACCCAGTACTTC	CASPLPGTAQETQYF
-	-	TRBV4-1	TRBJ2-3	TGCGCCAGCAGCCAAGATCAGGGATCTAGCACAGATACGCAGTATTTT	CASSQDQGSSTDTQYF
TRBD1	-	TRBV10-3	TRBJ1-4	TGTGCCATCAGTTCCCAGGGGGCTAATGAAAAACTGTTTTTT	CAISSQGANEKLFF
-	-	TRBV13	TRBJ2-7	TGTGCCAGCAGCTCTCTTACAGGGAGGTTCACCTACGAGCAGTACTTC	CASSSLTGRFTYEQYF
-	-	TRBV7-2	TRBJ1-3	TGTGCCAGCAGCCCAGCGAGAGTGGGAAACACCATATATTTT	CASSPARVGNTIYF
TRBD2	-	TRBV29-1	TRBJ2-1	TGCAGCGTTCTTAGCGGGAGCCTCAACAATGAGCAGTTCTTC	CSVLSGSLNNEQFF
-	-	TRBV6-2/TRBV6-3	TRBJ1-5	TGTGCCAGCAGTTACCTCCAGGGGTCGCCCCAGCATTTT	CASSYLQGSPQHF
-	few	TRBV3-1/TRBV3-2	TRBJ2-7	TGTGCCAGCAGCCAAAGCACAGGCGAGCAGTACTTC	CASSQSTGEQYF
-	-	TRBV11-2	TRBJ1-1	TGTGCCAGCAGCTCCCAGGGGATGGGGAACACTGAAGCTTTCTTT	CASSSQGMGNTEAFF
-	-	TRBV11-3	TRBJ2-1	TGTGCCAGCAGCTTAAGCGGGTTCTACAATGAGCAGTTCTTC	CASSLSGFYNEQFF
TRBD2	-	TRBV11-3	TRBJ2-1	TGTGCCAGCAGCTTAGGAAGCTATTGGGGGACTAGCGGGATCAATGAGCAGTTCTTC	CASSLGSYWGTSGINEQFF
TRBD1	-	TRBV10-3	TRBJ1-2	TGTGCCATCAGTGAGTCAGGGACAGGGAAAGTGGGCTACACCTTC	CAISESGTGKVGYTF
-	-	TRBV3-1/TRBV3-2	TRBJ2-3	TGTGCCAGCAGCCAAGATTTGTCAGATACGCAGTATTTT	CASSQDLSDTQYF
-	-	TRBV7-8	TRBJ1-4	TGTGCCAGCAGCTTAGCGCCTAATGAAAAACTGTTTTTT	CASSLAPNEKLFF
-	-	TRBV12-3/TRBV12-4	TRBJ1-2	TGTGCCAGCACCCGGGGAGGGGGGGATGGCTACACCTTC	CASTRGGGDGYTF
-	-	TRBV10-3	TRBJ1-3	TGTGCCATCAGTGAGTCGAGCGGGGTCTCTGGAAACACCATATATTTT	CAISESSGVSGNTIYF